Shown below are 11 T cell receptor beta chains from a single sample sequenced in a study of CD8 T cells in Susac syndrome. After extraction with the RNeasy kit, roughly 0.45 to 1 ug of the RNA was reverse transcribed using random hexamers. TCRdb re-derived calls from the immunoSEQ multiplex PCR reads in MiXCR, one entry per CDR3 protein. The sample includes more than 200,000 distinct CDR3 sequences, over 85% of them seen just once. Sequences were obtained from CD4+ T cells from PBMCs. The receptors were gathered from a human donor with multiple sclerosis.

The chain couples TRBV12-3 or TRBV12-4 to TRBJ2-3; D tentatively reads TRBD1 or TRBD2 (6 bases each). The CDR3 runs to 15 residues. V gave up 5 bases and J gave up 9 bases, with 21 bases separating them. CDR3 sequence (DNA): TGTGCCAGCAGTCGGGCGGGGAACCATCAGGGGACGCAGTATTTT. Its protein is CASSRAGNHQGTQYF.

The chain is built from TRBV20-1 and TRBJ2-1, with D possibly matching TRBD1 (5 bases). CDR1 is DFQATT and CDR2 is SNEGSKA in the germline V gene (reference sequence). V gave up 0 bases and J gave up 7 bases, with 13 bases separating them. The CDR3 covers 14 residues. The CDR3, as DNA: TGCAGTGCTAGAGATTCCCAGGGCGGTAATGAGCAGTTCTTC. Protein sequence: CSARDSQGGNEQFF.

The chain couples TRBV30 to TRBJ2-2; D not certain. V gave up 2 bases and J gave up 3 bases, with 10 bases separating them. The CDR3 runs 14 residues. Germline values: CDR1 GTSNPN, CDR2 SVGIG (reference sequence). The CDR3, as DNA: TGTGCCTGGAGTCTAATGTTGTACACCGGGGAGCTGTTTTTT. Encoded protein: CAWSLMLYTGELFF.

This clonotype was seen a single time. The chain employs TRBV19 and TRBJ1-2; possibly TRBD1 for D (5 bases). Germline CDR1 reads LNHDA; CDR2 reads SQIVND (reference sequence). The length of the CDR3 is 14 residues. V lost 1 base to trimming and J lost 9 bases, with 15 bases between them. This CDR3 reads CASSIGEGRGSYTF. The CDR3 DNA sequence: TGTGCCAGTAGTATAGGGGAGGGTCGGGGGAGCTACACCTTC.

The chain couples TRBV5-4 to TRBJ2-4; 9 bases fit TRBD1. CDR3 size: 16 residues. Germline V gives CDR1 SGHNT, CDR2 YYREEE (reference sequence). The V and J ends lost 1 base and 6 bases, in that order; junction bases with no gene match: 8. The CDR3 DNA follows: TGTGCCAGCAGCTTGTCCAGGGGACAGGGATTAAACATTCAGTACTTC. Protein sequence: CASSLSRGQGLNIQYF.

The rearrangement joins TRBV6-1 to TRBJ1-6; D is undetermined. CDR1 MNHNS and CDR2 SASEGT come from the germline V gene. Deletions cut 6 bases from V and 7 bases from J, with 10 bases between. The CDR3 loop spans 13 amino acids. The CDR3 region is CASSQAWNSPLHF. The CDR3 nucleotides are TGTGCCAGCAGCCAAGCGTGGAATTCACCCCTCCACTTT.

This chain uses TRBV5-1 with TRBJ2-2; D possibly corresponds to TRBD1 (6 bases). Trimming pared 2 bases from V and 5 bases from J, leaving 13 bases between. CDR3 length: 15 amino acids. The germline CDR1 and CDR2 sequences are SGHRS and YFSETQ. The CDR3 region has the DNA TGCGCCAGCAGCTTCTCCCTCCAGGGGACCGGGGAGCTGTTTTTT. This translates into CASSFSLQGTGELFF.

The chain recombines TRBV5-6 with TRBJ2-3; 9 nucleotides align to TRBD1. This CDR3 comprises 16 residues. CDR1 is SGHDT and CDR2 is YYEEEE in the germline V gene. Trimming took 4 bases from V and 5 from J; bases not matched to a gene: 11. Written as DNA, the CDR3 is TGTGCCAGCAGCCCCGACAGGGGGTACGGCAGAGATACGCAGTATTTT. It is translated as CASSPDRGYGRDTQYF.

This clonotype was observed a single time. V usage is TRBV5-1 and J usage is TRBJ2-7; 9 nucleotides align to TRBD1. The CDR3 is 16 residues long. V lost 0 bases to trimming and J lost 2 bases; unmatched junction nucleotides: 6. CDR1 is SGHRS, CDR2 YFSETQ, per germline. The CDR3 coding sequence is TGCGCCAGCAGCTTGGGGACGGGGACAGGGACCTACGAGCAGTACTTC. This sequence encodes CASSLGTGTGTYEQYF.

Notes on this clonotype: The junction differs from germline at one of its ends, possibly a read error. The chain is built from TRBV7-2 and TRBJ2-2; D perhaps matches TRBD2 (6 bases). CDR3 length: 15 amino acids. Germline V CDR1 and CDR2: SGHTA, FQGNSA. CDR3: CASSFRDSNTGELFF. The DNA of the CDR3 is TGTGCCAGCAGCTTCCGGGACTCCAACACCGGGGAGCTTTTTTTT.

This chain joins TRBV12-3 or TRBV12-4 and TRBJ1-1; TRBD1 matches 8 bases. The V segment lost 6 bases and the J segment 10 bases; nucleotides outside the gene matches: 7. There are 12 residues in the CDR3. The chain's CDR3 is CASSEGQGLAFF. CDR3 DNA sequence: TGTGCCAGCAGCGAAGGACAGGGCTTAGCTTTCTTT.